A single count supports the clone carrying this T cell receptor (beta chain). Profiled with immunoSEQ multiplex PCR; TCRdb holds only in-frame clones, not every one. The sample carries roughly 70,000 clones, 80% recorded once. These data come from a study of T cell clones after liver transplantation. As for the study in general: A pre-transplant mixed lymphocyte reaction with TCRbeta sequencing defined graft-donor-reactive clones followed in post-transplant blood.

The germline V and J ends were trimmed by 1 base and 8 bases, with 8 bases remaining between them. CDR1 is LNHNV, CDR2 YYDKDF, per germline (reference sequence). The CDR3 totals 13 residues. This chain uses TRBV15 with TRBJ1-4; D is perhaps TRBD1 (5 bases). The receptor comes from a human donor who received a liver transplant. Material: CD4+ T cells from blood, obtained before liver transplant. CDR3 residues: CATSRGRDEKLFF. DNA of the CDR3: TGTGCCACCAGCAGAGGCCGGGACGAAAAACTGTTTTTT.